The next 25 T cell receptor beta chains were all read from a single sample in a study of shared clonotypes between healthy human individuals. CD45RO-negative CD8 cells positively selected for CCR7 made up the naive population, which excluded terminally differentiated effector memory CD45RA+ cells. The repertoire was sequenced with immunoSEQ multiplex PCR; TCRdb's copy has only in-frame clones and lacks some. The sample lists over 2 million clones, about 94% occurring once. The sample was naive CD8+ T cells sorted from blood. Receptors originate from a man between 18 and 29 years old in good health.

The gene calls are TRBV6-6 and TRBJ2-7, with 8 nucleotides matching TRBD2. Germline trimming cut 2 bases from V and 2 bases from J; bases unmatched to any gene: 8. The CDR3 is 16 amino acids. Germline V gene sequence: CDR1 MNHNY, CDR2 SVGAGI (reference sequence). The CDR3 protein is CASSYVPEREPYEQYF. Here the CDR3 DNA reads TGTGCCAGCAGTTACGTACCTGAGCGGGAGCCCTACGAGCAGTACTTC.

The chain employs TRBV2 and TRBJ2-5, with 9 bases identical to TRBD2. This CDR3 contains 17 residues. J gave up 5 bases and V 4 bases, and 14 bases lay outside the gene matches. The V gene's germline CDR1 is SNHLY and CDR2 FYNNEI. The CDR3 protein is CASSGRKGLADPETQYF. DNA of the CDR3: TGTGCCAGCAGTGGCCGTAAGGGACTAGCAGATCCGGAGACCCAGTACTTC.

The genes are TRBV10-3 and TRBJ2-5; no firm D call. Deletions cut 2 bases from V and 5 bases from J, with 9 bases between. The CDR3 extends over 13 amino acids. CDR1 ENHRY and CDR2 SYGVKD come from the germline V gene. Here the CDR3 DNA reads TGTGCCATCAGTGAGGGGTATGGTGAGACCCAGTACTTC. Residues: CAISEGYGETQYF.

The chain employs TRBV5-1 and TRBJ2-2, with D perhaps TRBD2 (5 bases). Germline values: CDR1 SGHRS, CDR2 YFSETQ. Trimming cost V 2 bases and J 6 bases, with 8 bases left between them. The CDR3 totals 13 residues. The CDR3 DNA sequence: TGCGCCAGCAGCTTCTGGCGGGCCGGGGAGCTGTTTTTT. It translates to CASSFWRAGELFF.

The chain carries TRBV27 and TRBJ2-1; the D is unclear. Looked up from germline, CDR1 is MNHEY and CDR2 is SMNVEV (reference sequence). The germline V and J ends were trimmed by 6 bases and 4 bases, with 10 bases remaining between them. The CDR3 loop spans 13 amino acids. Here the CDR3 DNA reads TGTGCCAGCAGCCCCCTCTTATACAATGAGCAGTTCTTC. This encodes CASSPLLYNEQFF.

J is TRBJ2-1 and V is TRBV28; 8 nucleotides match TRBD1. V lost 3 bases to trimming and J lost 8 bases; unmatched junction nucleotides: 9. Per germline, CDR1 MDHEN and CDR2 SYDVKM. The CDR3 covers 15 residues. As DNA, the CDR3 is TGTGCCAGCAGTTTTCTAGGACAGGGTATGGATGAGCAGTTCTTC. It specifies CASSFLGQGMDEQFF.

The V and J genes are TRBV4-3 and TRBJ2-2; D unclear. Trimming removed 0 bases at V and 6 bases at J, with 11 bases between. The germline V gene has CDR1 LGHNA and CDR2 YSLEER. The CDR3 sequence is 15 residues long. The CDR3 nucleotides are TGCGCCAGCAGCCAAGATCATTCACTGTCCGGGGAGCTGTTTTTT. This gives the protein CASSQDHSLSGELFF.

V gene TRBV6-6 combines with J gene TRBJ1-2, with TRBD1 matching over 10 bases. V was clipped by 5 bases and J by 7 bases; unmatched bases: 4. This CDR3 spans 13 amino acids. Germline CDR1 reads MNHNY; CDR2 reads SVGAGI (reference sequence). The CDR3 spells CASSADRGFGYTF. The CDR3 DNA reads as TGTGCCAGCAGTGCGGACAGGGGGTTTGGCTACACCTTC.

The CDR3 reads CASRATGTYGYTF. CDR3 sequence (DNA): TGTGCCAGCAGAGCGACAGGGACCTATGGCTACACCTTC. The chain employs TRBV6-1 and TRBJ1-2; TRBD1 agrees at 7 bases. The germline gives CDR1 MNHNS, CDR2 SASEGT. V lost 6 bases, J lost 4 bases, and 5 bases stayed unmatched. The CDR3 runs 13 residues.

In its sample, this clone was seen once. At the DNA level, this CDR3 is encoded by other sequences in the same sample as well. J is TRBJ2-5 and V is TRBV27, with D tentatively TRBD2 (6 bases). The V end was cut by 1 base, the J end by 1 base, with 7 bases between. The length of the CDR3 is 14 residues. Germline loops: CDR1 MNHEY, CDR2 SMNVEV (reference sequence). Here the CDR3 reads CASSLLGGQETQYF. The CDR3 bases are TGTGCCAGCAGTTTATTGGGGGGCCAAGAGACCCAGTACTTC.

This sequence joins TRBV7-6 and TRBJ1-2; the match to TRBD1 covers 7 bases. The CDR3 has 16 residues. Germline V CDR1 and CDR2: SGHVS, FNYEAQ. J was trimmed by 3 bases and V by 3 bases; bases with no gene match: 10. CDR3 nucleotides: TGTGCCAGCAGCTTTAGGACAGGAGGGGACTACTATGGCTACACCTTC. Translated: CASSFRTGGDYYGYTF.

In this sample, this clone turned up a few times. V usage is TRBV25-1 and J usage is TRBJ2-7; weak D call: TRBD2 (6 bases). The V end was cut by 8 bases, the J end by 6 bases, with 14 bases between. The CDR3 runs to 12 residues. Germline loops: CDR1 MGHDK, CDR2 SYGVNS. In DNA form, the CDR3 reads TGTGCCAGCGGGGCGGGCGGGATCGAGCAGTACTTC. Translating it yields CASGAGGIEQYF.

V gene TRBV4-3 combines with J gene TRBJ2-7; TRBD1 matches 8 bases. The germline gives CDR1 LGHNA, CDR2 YSLEER. The CDR3 extends over 15 amino acids. V dropped 4 bases and J dropped 3; count of bases not matched to a gene: 8. As DNA, the CDR3 is TGCGCCAGCAGCCCAGGACAGGGAGGTCTCTACGAGCAGTACTTC. Its protein product is CASSPGQGGLYEQYF.

This chain uses TRBV11-3 with TRBJ2-1, with TRBD1 identical over 7 bases. CDR3 length: 14 amino acids. In germline, CDR1 is SGHNT, CDR2 YENEEA. Trimming took 1 base from V and 10 from J; bases not matched to a gene: 7. CDR3 amino acids: CASSLAGTAGEQFF. DNA of the CDR3: TGTGCCAGCAGCTTAGCCGGGACAGCCGGAGAGCAGTTCTTC.

This chain connects TRBV6-1 to TRBJ2-7, with unresolved D. CDR3 length equals 14 residues. Germline loops: CDR1 MNHNS, CDR2 SASEGT. Trimming stripped 7 bases from V and 0 bases from J, with 13 bases between. The DNA for the CDR3 is TGTGCCAGCACAAACTGGCTTTTCTCCTACGAGCAGTACTTC. The encoded protein is CASTNWLFSYEQYF.

The rearrangement links TRBV6-5 to TRBJ2-3; unclear D gene. This CDR3 spans 12 amino acids. Trimming removed 7 bases at V and 2 bases at J, with 7 bases between. Germline CDR1 is MNHEY and CDR2 is SVGAGI. The CDR3 bases are TGTGCCAGCAACTCGAACACAGATACGCAGTATTTT. Protein: CASNSNTDTQYF.

This clone has just a few counts. This chain connects TRBV6-1 to TRBJ2-1, with D perhaps matching TRBD2 (5 bases). Germline loops: CDR1 MNHNS, CDR2 SASEGT. The CDR3 has 15 residues. Deletions cut 3 bases from V and 1 base from J, with 10 bases between. The CDR3: CASSDGAVSYNEQFF. Written as DNA, the CDR3 is TGTGCCAGCAGTGACGGAGCGGTATCCTACAATGAGCAGTTCTTC.

The V and J genes are TRBV2 and TRBJ1-5, with a weak D call TRBD1 (6 bases). CDR1 is SNHLY and CDR2 is FYNNEI in the germline V gene. V was trimmed by 5 bases and J by 0 bases, leaving 20 bases between them. The CDR3 covers 18 residues. The CDR3 reads CASSSFVGGADSNQPQHF. CDR3 sequence (DNA): TGTGCCAGCAGTTCCTTTGTTGGGGGCGCCGATAGCAATCAGCCCCAGCATTTT.

The chain is built from TRBV11-2 and TRBJ2-7; the match to TRBD1 covers 12 bases. Unmatched junction bases numbered 4, after V lost 5 bases and J lost 2 bases. Germline V gene data show CDR1 as SGHAT and CDR2 as FQNNGV. The CDR3 contains 15 residues. CDR3 nucleotide sequence: TGTGCCAGCAGCCGGGACAGGGGGCTTACCTACGAGCAGTACTTC. It specifies CASSRDRGLTYEQYF. Variable domain in full (rest from reference TRBV11-2 and TRBJ2-7): EAGVAQSPRYKIIEKRQSVAFWCNPISGHATLYWYQQILGQGPKLLIQFQNNGVVDDSQLPKDRFSAERLKGVDSTLKIQPAKLEDSAVYLCASSRDRGLTYEQYFGPGTRLTVT.

The chain employs TRBV27 and TRBJ2-2; 8 positions agree with TRBD1. CDR1 and CDR2 (germline): MNHEY, SMNVEV (reference sequence). V lost 5 bases to trimming and J lost 4 bases; unmatched junction nucleotides: 6. The CDR3 loop spans 15 amino acids. The CDR3 region has the DNA TGTGCCAGCAGTGCCCAGGGGGCGACCACCGGGGAGCTGTTTTTT. Protein sequence: CASSAQGATTGELFF.

The gene calls are TRBV7-9 and TRBJ2-7, with 7 bases identical to TRBD2. V gave up 3 bases and J gave up 2 bases; unmatched junction bases: 1. The CDR3 is 13 amino acids. CDR1 and CDR2 from the germline V gene are SEHNR and FQNEAQ (reference sequence). The chain's CDR3 is CASSFREAYEQYF. DNA of the CDR3: TGTGCCAGCAGCTTTCGGGAGGCCTACGAGCAGTACTTC.

This chain joins TRBV13 and TRBJ2-7; maybe TRBD2 (6 bases). In germline, CDR1 is PRHDT, CDR2 FYEKMQ (reference sequence). V was pared by 4 bases and J by 7 bases, with 11 bases between. This CDR3 has 12 residues. This chain's CDR3 is CASSSSGEEQYF. The CDR3 nucleotides read TGTGCCAGCAGCTCCTCGGGAGAAGAGCAGTACTTC.

The V call is TRBV25-1, the J call TRBJ1-2; 7 positions agree with TRBD1. Germline values: CDR1 MGHDK, CDR2 SYGVNS. J lost 0 bases, V lost 3 bases, and 7 bases had no gene match. This CDR3 contains 16 residues. The CDR3 loop reads CASSDGGDSSNYGYTF. The CDR3 region has the DNA TGTGCCAGCAGTGACGGAGGGGACAGTTCTAACTATGGCTACACCTTC.

The genes are TRBV5-6 and TRBJ2-2; a possible D gene is TRBD2 (5 bases). V lost 0 bases to trimming and J lost 7 bases, with 16 bases between them. CDR1 and CDR2 (germline): SGHDT, YYEEEE. This CDR3 has 16 amino acids. CDR3 nucleotide sequence: TGTGCCAGCAGCTTGGCCGATAGCAGAGGGCTCGGGGAGCTGTTTTTT. It yields the protein CASSLADSRGLGELFF.

Concerning this clone itself: Other DNA sequences of this sample code for an identical CDR3. The chain couples TRBV13 to TRBJ1-5, with a possible D match to TRBD1 (5 bases). Germline lookup yields CDR1 PRHDT and CDR2 FYEKMQ (reference sequence). CDR3 length: 14 amino acids. The ends were cut back, 0 bases at V and 2 bases at J, with 5 bases in the middle. CDR3 residues: CASSLGQGNQPQHF. CDR3 coding DNA: TGTGCCAGCAGCTTAGGACAGGGCAATCAGCCCCAGCATTTT.